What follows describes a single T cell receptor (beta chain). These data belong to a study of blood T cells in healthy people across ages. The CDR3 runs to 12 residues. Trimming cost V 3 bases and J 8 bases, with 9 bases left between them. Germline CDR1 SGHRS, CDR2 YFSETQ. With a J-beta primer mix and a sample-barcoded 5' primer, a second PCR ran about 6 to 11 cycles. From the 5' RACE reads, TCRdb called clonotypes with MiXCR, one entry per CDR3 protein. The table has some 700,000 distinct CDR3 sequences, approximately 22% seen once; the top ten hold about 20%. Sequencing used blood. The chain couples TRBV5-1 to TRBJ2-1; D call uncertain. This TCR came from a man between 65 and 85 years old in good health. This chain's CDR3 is CASSSHLDEQFF. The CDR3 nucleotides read TGCGCCAGCAGCTCACACCTAGATGAGCAGTTCTTC.